One TCR beta chain is described in this entry. Its antigen is unidentified. These data belong to a study of blood T cells in healthy people across ages. Overall study results and limits: With unsorted PBMCs, a conclusive comparison of naive versus antigen-experienced cells was not possible.

Isolation per sample recovered at least 7 million PBMCs. Per sample, no less than 5.5 micrograms of total RNA were extracted. The second PCR ran about 6 to 11 cycles with a sample-barcoded 5' primer and J-beta primers. A single record per CDR3 protein comes from TCRdb applying MiXCR to the 5' RACE reads. Altogether about 780,000 distinct CDR3 sequences are present, around 68% being singletons, with the ten largest covering 28%. This clonotype originated in a man aged 25 to 45 in good health. The sequenced sample consisted of blood.

This CDR3 reads CASSSTRDYSTQYF. The CDR3 DNA is TGTGCCAGCAGTTCCACCCGGGACTATTCTACGCAGTATTTT. The chain couples TRBV6-5 to TRBJ2-3, with 7 bases fitting TRBD2. Germline CDR1 and CDR2: MNHEY and SVGAGI. The J segment lost 8 bases and the V segment lost 4 bases, leaving 9 bases of the junction unmatched. This CDR3 is built from 14 residues.